This T cell receptor beta chain was retrieved from a study of blood T cell repertoires in COVID-19. Across the whole study: Whether acute or convalescent, the COVID-19 samples came from the United States, Italy and Spain. The analysed material was cDNA or gDNA that came from T cells, B-cell-depleted T cells, or PBMCs.

V shed 7 bases and J shed 3 bases, with 9 bases lying between them. This CDR3 spans 12 amino acids. The germline V gene encodes CDR1 SNHLY and CDR2 FYNNEI. In the authors' workflow: Amplified reference gene primers provided the basis for estimating nucleated cell counts. Some clones are missing from TCRdb's copy, which holds only in-frame ones; the method was immunoSEQ multiplex PCR. That table supplies the V and J calls and clone size; D and trimming were determined from the DNA. This table has some 140,000 clones, 75% to 95% appearing once. The V gene is TRBV2, the J gene TRBJ1-1, with unresolved D. The specimen was peripheral blood. This sequence originates from a man in his fifties with acute or convalescent COVID-19. CDR3 in amino acids: CASTTTDTEAFF. CDR3 DNA: TGTGCCAGCACCACTACGGACACTGAAGCTTTCTTT.